The 22 T cell receptor beta chains reported below all come from one sample, sequenced in a study of blood T cell repertoires in COVID-19. Measured with immunoSEQ multiplex PCR; TCRdb has only the in-frame clones, and not every one. In the table there are roughly 200,000 clones, roughly 84% of which are singletons. Sequencing used PBMCs or T cells enriched from blood (not recorded which). All receptors derive from a young woman who had been exposed to COVID-19.

The genes are TRBV5-6 and TRBJ1-1; a possible D gene is TRBD1 (5 bases). The CDR3 length is 11 residues. Trimming pared 3 bases from V and 9 bases from J, leaving 9 bases between. The V gene's germline CDR1 is SGHDT and CDR2 YYEEEE. The CDR3 coding sequence is TGTGCCAGCAGCTGGGGGGGAAAAGCTTTCTTT. Protein: CASSWGGKAFF.

This sequence joins TRBV6-1 and TRBJ2-3; possible D gene TRBD2, 6 bases. The CDR3 spans 14 residues. The germline V gene encodes CDR1 MNHNS and CDR2 SASEGT. Trimming shortened V by 1 base and J by 3 bases, and 8 bases separated the two germline ends. CDR3 protein: CASSEEGGTDTQYF. The CDR3 nucleotides are TGTGCCAGCAGTGAAGAAGGAGGGACAGATACGCAGTATTTT.

The J gene is TRBJ2-7, the V gene TRBV2; D is unclear. V lost 5 bases to trimming and J lost 3 bases, with 5 bases between them. The germline CDR1 and CDR2 sequences are SNHLY and FYNNEI. The CDR3 is made up of 11 amino acids. This CDR3 reads CASSSLYEQYF. DNA for the CDR3: TGTGCCAGCAGTTCACTCTACGAGCAGTACTTC.

The J gene is TRBJ2-2, the V gene TRBV7-2; 8 nucleotides align to TRBD1. J gave up 6 bases and V 3 bases, and 3 bases lay outside the gene matches. CDR3 size: 14 residues. The germline CDR1 and CDR2 sequences are SGHTA and FQGNSA. CDR3 residues: CASSFTGGPGELFF. The CDR3 DNA reads as TGTGCCAGCAGCTTTACAGGGGGGCCCGGGGAGCTGTTTTTT.

The J gene is TRBJ2-5, the V gene TRBV19; TRBD2 matches 11 bases. Germline values: CDR1 LNHDA, CDR2 SQIVND (reference sequence). Trimming at V came to 7 bases and at J to 4 bases, leaving 8 bases not matched to a gene. CDR3 length: 15 amino acids. The CDR3 coding sequence is TGTGCCAGTAACCCGACTAGCGGGATCTTAGAGACCCAGTACTTC. Protein: CASNPTSGILETQYF.

J is TRBJ1-1 and V is TRBV6-5; D is undetermined. The CDR3 is 13 amino acids. V gave up 2 bases and J gave up 3 bases, with 7 bases separating them. Germline assignment: CDR1 MNHEY and CDR2 SVGAGI. The CDR3 nucleotides are TGTGCCAGCAGTTACGGGCGGGACACTGAAGCTTTCTTT. Translated: CASSYGRDTEAFF.

V is TRBV19 and J is TRBJ1-4; maybe TRBD1 (5 bases). V lost 1 base to trimming and J lost 7 bases, with 10 bases between them. Germline V gives CDR1 LNHDA, CDR2 SQIVND (reference sequence). CDR3 size: 14 residues. CDR3 bases: TGTGCCAGTAGTATAGCTGGGGGGAGTGAAAAACTGTTTTTT. It yields the protein CASSIAGGSEKLFF.

The chain has TRBV4-3 and TRBJ2-3, with 10 bases that match TRBD1. Germline V gene data show CDR1 as LGHNA and CDR2 as YSLEER. The V and J ends lost 3 bases and 1 base, in that order; junction bases with no gene match: 4. CDR3 size: 16 residues. CDR3 nucleotides: TGCGCCAGCAGCCACGGGACAGGGGACCGCACAGATACGCAGTATTTT. This codes for CASSHGTGDRTDTQYF.

The chain links TRBV18 to TRBJ2-4; perhaps TRBD2 as D (6 bases). V lost 4 bases and J 0 bases, leaving 13 bases between the germline ends. The length of the CDR3 is 16 residues. CDR1 KGHSH and CDR2 LQKENI come from the germline V gene. The CDR3 DNA follows: TGTGCCAGCTCACAGGGACTCGACCTAGCCAAAAACATTCAGTACTTC. Its translation: CASSQGLDLAKNIQYF.

This clone was seen a few times. The rearrangement uses TRBV7-9 and TRBJ2-7; 7 positions match TRBD1. CDR1 is SEHNR and CDR2 is FQNEAQ in the germline V gene (reference sequence). With V trimmed by 5 bases and J by 9 bases, 13 bases remained unmatched. The CDR3 sequence is 14 residues long. CDR3 sequence (DNA): TGTGCCAGCAGCGCCTCGACAGGGTCCGGTGGGCAGTACTTC. Translating gives CASSASTGSGGQYF.

This chain links TRBV4-3 with TRBJ1-2; no definite D call. The CDR3 runs to 14 residues. Germline assignment: CDR1 LGHNA and CDR2 YSLEER. The ends were cut back, 0 bases at V and 7 bases at J, with 12 bases in the middle. CDR3 sequence (DNA): TGCGCCAGCAGCCAAGATCGCCAGGAAGGTGGCTACACCTTC. This codes for CASSQDRQEGGYTF.

The CDR3, as DNA: TGTGCCAGCAGGCGCAGGGGGGAGGAGACCCAGTACTTC. Protein product: CASRRRGEETQYF. J is TRBJ2-5 and V is TRBV12-3 or TRBV12-4, with D possibly being TRBD1 (7 bases). The CDR3 has 13 amino acids. Trimming removed 6 bases at V and 5 bases at J, with 13 bases between.

This clone was detected once. This chain uses TRBV5-8 with TRBJ2-5, with 8 bases identical to TRBD1. From germline, CDR1 is SGHTS and CDR2 YDEGEE. The J segment lost 3 bases and the V segment lost 2 bases, leaving 3 bases of the junction unmatched. The CDR3 spans 14 residues. Here the CDR3 DNA reads TGTGCCAGCAGCTTACGGACAGGGAAAGAGACCCAGTACTTC. This sequence encodes CASSLRTGKETQYF. Based on the CDR3 plus reference TRBV5-8 and TRBJ2-5, the full variable domain is EAGVTQSPTHLIKTRGQQATLRCSPISGHTSVYWYQQALGLGLQFLLWYDEGEERNRGNFPPRFSGRQFPNYSSELNVNALELEDSALYLCASSLRTGKETQYFGPGTRLLVL.

This sequence joins TRBV7-9 and TRBJ1-2; 9 bases are a match to TRBD1. The trim removed 5 bases at V and 8 bases at J, leaving 15 bases unmatched. This CDR3 is built from 16 residues. CDR1 SEHNR and CDR2 FQNEAQ come from the germline V gene (reference sequence). CDR3 region: CASSPELGQGQRGYTF. The CDR3 DNA reads as TGTGCCAGCAGCCCCGAACTGGGACAGGGTCAGAGAGGCTACACCTTC.

In DNA, the CDR3 is TGCGCCAGCAGCCAAGATGCAGGGGGAAACTATGGCTACACCTTC. Encoded protein: CASSQDAGGNYGYTF. The chain joins TRBV4-1 to TRBJ1-2, with TRBD1 matching 7 bases. This CDR3 is 15 amino acids long. The germline V gene has CDR1 MGHRA and CDR2 YSYEKL. V lost 0 bases, J lost 2 bases, and 3 bases stayed unmatched.

J is TRBJ1-5 and V is TRBV27; D may be TRBD1 (5 bases). With 5 bases removed from V and 6 bases from J, the gap between germline ends came to 11 bases. The CDR3 sequence is 13 residues long. Germline V gene sequence: CDR1 MNHEY, CDR2 SMNVEV (reference sequence). The CDR3 sequence is CASSSRQTQPQHF. The CDR3 nucleotides read TGTGCCAGCAGTAGCAGACAGACTCAGCCCCAGCATTTT.

This chain links TRBV9 with TRBJ1-1; TRBD1 matches 8 bases. The ends lost 3 bases at V and 8 bases at J; junction bases unmatched: 6. The CDR3 is 13 amino acids. Germline CDR1 is SGDLS and CDR2 is YYNGEE. CDR3 DNA: TGTGCCAGCAGCGCCTGGACAGGGAACGAAGCTTTCTTT. This encodes CASSAWTGNEAFF.

The rearrangement joins TRBV30 to TRBJ1-1; D call uncertain. The germline V gene encodes CDR1 GTSNPN and CDR2 SVGIG (reference sequence). The CDR3 sequence is 12 residues long. V was shortened by 0 bases and J by 5 bases, with 7 bases between the two germline ends. CDR3 in amino acids: CAWSVERTEAFF. The CDR3 DNA reads TGTGCCTGGAGTGTAGAGCGTACTGAAGCTTTCTTT.

The DNA for the CDR3 is TGTGCCAGCAGCCTGAATAGGGGACAGGGGTGTAATGAGCAGTTCTTC. The encoded protein is CASSLNRGQGCNEQFF. The chain recombines TRBV3-1 (or the pseudogene TRBV3-2) with TRBJ2-1; 10 nucleotides match TRBD1. The V gene's germline CDR1 is LGHDT and CDR2 YNNKEL (reference sequence). The J segment lost 7 bases and the V segment lost 4 bases, leaving 10 bases of the junction unmatched. This CDR3 is 16 amino acids long.

This clone was seen more than once but under ten times. This chain uses TRBV7-2 with TRBJ1-3; tentatively, D is TRBD1 (6 bases). V lost 4 bases to trimming and J lost 0 bases, with 10 bases between them. Germline CDR1 and CDR2: SGHTA and FQGNSA. CDR3 length: 15 amino acids. CDR3 protein: CASSSTGISGNTIYF. In DNA, the CDR3 is TGTGCCAGCAGCTCCACAGGGATCTCTGGAAACACCATATATTTT.

The chain carries TRBV2 and TRBJ2-5, with D maybe TRBD2 (5 bases). V lost 6 bases to trimming and J lost 5 bases, with 13 bases between them. In germline, CDR1 is SNHLY, CDR2 FYNNEI. The CDR3 length is 13 residues. The CDR3 region is CASRLTSSETQYF. The CDR3 nucleotides read TGTGCCAGCAGACTCACTAGTAGCGAGACCCAGTACTTC.

This chain connects TRBV27 to TRBJ1-2; maybe TRBD1 (5 bases). Trimming took 3 bases from V and 6 from J, leaving 8 bases between them. CDR1 is MNHEY and CDR2 is SMNVEV in the germline V gene (reference sequence). This CDR3 has 12 amino acids. The CDR3 spells CASSLGGDGYTF. CDR3 nucleotides: TGTGCCAGCAGTTTGGGGGGGGATGGCTACACCTTC.